This TCR beta chain was sequenced in a study of blood T cells in healthy people across ages. Study-wide results and caveats: It was held that diversity estimates obtained from one million T cells represented underestimates.

V was cut by 6 bases and J by 6 bases, with 11 bases left in between. The germline CDR1 and CDR2 sequences are SQVTM and ANQGSEA. CDR3 length equals 12 residues. Donors ranged from 6 to 90 years old and were healthy Caucasians in Russia. Researchers report isolating at least 6 million PBMCs per sample. Combining a sample-barcoded 5' primer with a J-beta primer mix, a second PCR ran for 7 to 11 cycles. TCRdb re-called the 5' RACE reads through MiXCR, storing one row per CDR3 protein. The sample has around 1,000,000 distinct CDR3 sequences, roughly a quarter seen once. This clonotype came up a few times. The antigen is not known. The data also belong to a second study, concerning T cells of mothers and their children.

The TCR was taken from a girl aged 2 to 10 in good health. The chain combines TRBV29-1 with TRBJ2-2; D is uncertain. Sequencing was carried out using blood. CDR3 amino acids: CSVRLTAGELFF. Here the CDR3 DNA reads TGCAGCGTGAGGCTTACCGCCGGGGAGCTGTTTTTT.